A single sample is the source of the 8 T cell receptor beta chains below, sequenced in a study of control samples from healthy donors and cancer patients. Method: immunoSEQ multiplex PCR; TCRdb's copy keeps in-frame clones and lacks some. This sample has about 130,000 clones, with 85% to 95% found just once. The sample was PBMCs. These receptor sequences come from a man older than 75 with head and neck cancer.

The chain carries TRBV9 and TRBJ2-7; D might be TRBD2 (6 bases). Germline CDR1 and CDR2: SGDLS and YYNGEE. Trimming took off 4 bases at V and 0 bases at J, with 11 bases between the two ends. CDR3 length equals 14 residues. CDR3 in DNA: TGTGCCAGCAGCTCTCTAGCGTACTCCTACGAGCAGTACTTC. It encodes CASSSLAYSYEQYF. Complete variable domain (other parts from reference TRBV9 and TRBJ2-7): DSGVTQTPKHLITATGQRVTLRCSPRSGDLSVYWYQQSLDQGLQFLIQYYNGEERAKGNILERFSAQQFPDLHSELNLSSLELGDSALYFCASSSLAYSYEQYFGPGTRLTVT.

The genes are TRBV4-1 and TRBJ2-5; 10 nucleotides match TRBD2. The germline CDR1 and CDR2 sequences are MGHRA and YSYEKL. The CDR3 sequence is 15 residues long. The V segment lost 3 bases and the J segment 4 bases; nucleotides outside the gene matches: 5. The CDR3 sequence is CASSQSGGAGETQYF. The CDR3 DNA reads TGCGCCAGCAGCCAGAGCGGGGGGGCGGGAGAGACCCAGTACTTC.

This chain joins TRBV19 and TRBJ2-7; 8 bases are shared with TRBD1. V dropped 6 bases and J dropped 4; count of bases not matched to a gene: 11. Germline V lookup: CDR1 LNHDA, CDR2 SQIVND (reference sequence). The CDR3 is made up of 15 amino acids. The CDR3: CASRPRGRTTYEQYF. Here the CDR3 DNA reads TGTGCCAGTAGACCCAGGGGGCGGACTACTTACGAGCAGTACTTC.

The chain is built from TRBV30 and TRBJ1-4; D remains unclear. The V gene lost 0 bases and the J gene lost 7 bases, with 15 bases spanning the gap. Germline V gene sequence: CDR1 GTSNPN, CDR2 SVGIG (reference sequence). This CDR3 spans 15 amino acids. The CDR3 is CAWSVLNGVGEKLFF. The CDR3 bases are TGTGCCTGGAGTGTATTGAACGGGGTTGGTGAAAAACTGTTTTTT.

The chain links TRBV30 to TRBJ1-2; D is unresolved. This CDR3 has 16 amino acids. Germline V gene sequence: CDR1 GTSNPN, CDR2 SVGIG (reference sequence). The V and J ends lost 0 bases and 0 bases respectively, with 14 bases between them. CDR3 sequence reads: CAWSVRVRLANYGYTF. The CDR3 DNA reads as TGTGCCTGGAGTGTAAGGGTCCGGCTAGCTAACTATGGCTACACCTTC.

There are a few counts of this clone. The genes are TRBV19 and TRBJ2-4; D gene ambiguous. The ends were cut back, 3 bases at V and 0 bases at J, with 6 bases in the middle. Germline values: CDR1 LNHDA, CDR2 SQIVND (reference sequence). The CDR3 is 14 amino acids. CDR3 sequence (DNA): TGTGCCAGTAGTATGAATCTAGCCAAAAACATTCAGTACTTC. This encodes CASSMNLAKNIQYF. The whole variable domain, filled in from reference TRBV19 and TRBJ2-4, reads DGGITQSPKYLFRKEGQNVTLSCEQNLNHDAMYWYRQDPGQGLRLIYYSQIVNDFQKGDIAEGYSVSREKKESFPLTVTSAQKNPTAFYLCASSMNLAKNIQYFGAGTRLSVL.

The chain carries TRBV5-4 and TRBJ2-5, with 9 bases identical to TRBD1. Germline trimming cut 4 bases from V and 4 bases from J; bases unmatched to any gene: 5. Looked up from germline, CDR1 is SGHNT and CDR2 is YYREEE (reference sequence). This CDR3 has 14 residues. The CDR3 region is CASSRQGEGETQYF. CDR3 in DNA: TGTGCCAGCAGCCGACAGGGGGAAGGAGAGACCCAGTACTTC.

V and J are TRBV13 and TRBJ1-4; perhaps TRBD1 as D (5 bases). The CDR3 consists of 14 residues. V gave up 4 bases and J gave up 5 bases, with 11 bases separating them. Per the germline V gene, CDR1 is PRHDT and CDR2 is FYEKMQ (reference sequence). CDR3: CASSSKRTNEKLFF. In nucleotides, the CDR3 is TGTGCCAGCAGCTCGAAGAGGACAAATGAAAAACTGTTTTTT. The full variable domain, its missing parts supplied by reference TRBV13 and TRBJ1-4, is AAGVIQSPRHLIKEKRETATLKCYPIPRHDTVYWYQQGPGQDPQFLISFYEKMQSDKGSIPDRFSAQQFSDYHSELNMSSLELGDSALYFCASSSKRTNEKLFFGSGTQLSVL.